One sample yielded the 5 T cell receptor beta chains listed below, sequenced in a study of shared clonotypes between healthy human individuals. The protocol was immunoSEQ multiplex PCR, while the TCRdb copy is restricted to in-frame clones and leaves out a portion. The sample contains 1,500,000 or so clones, about 96% of which appear only once. The sequenced sample was naive CD4+ T cells sorted from blood. Described subset: CD45RA+ positively selected. These receptors were obtained from a man aged 30 to 45 in good health.

About this clone: This CDR3 is also generated by other DNA sequences in the sample. This chain links TRBV9 with TRBJ2-7, with 12 bases that match TRBD2. V shed 2 bases and J 5 bases; nucleotides not matched to a gene: 2. CDR1 and CDR2 (germline): SGDLS, YYNGEE. This CDR3 has 14 residues. The CDR3 sequence is CASSVRLAGDEQYF. As DNA, the CDR3 is TGTGCCAGCAGCGTTAGACTAGCGGGAGACGAGCAGTACTTC.

This chain connects TRBV5-4 to TRBJ2-6, with TRBD1 matching over 9 bases. CDR3 length: 17 residues. Trimming cost V 2 bases and J 2 bases; bases outside gene matches: 5. In germline, CDR1 is SGHNT, CDR2 YYREEE (reference sequence). The CDR3 DNA sequence: TGTGCCAGCAGCTTCCCCGGGACAGGGACTGGGGCCAACGTCCTGACTTTC. Its translation is CASSFPGTGTGANVLTF.

The chain is built from TRBV10-3 and TRBJ1-2, with 8 bases identical to TRBD1. Germline CDR1 ENHRY, CDR2 SYGVKD. The CDR3 has 14 residues. With V trimmed by 4 bases and J by 0 bases, 1 base remained unmatched. CDR3 sequence reads: CAISVQGANYGYTF. The CDR3 coding sequence is TGTGCCATCAGTGTACAGGGGGCTAACTATGGCTACACCTTC.

This clone was counted only a few times. Other DNA sequences within the sample encode an identical CDR3. The gene calls are TRBV2 and TRBJ1-1; unclear D gene. Germline V CDR1 and CDR2: SNHLY, FYNNEI. CDR3 size: 13 residues. With 1 base removed from V and 1 base from J, the gap between germline ends came to 4 bases. The CDR3 loop reads CASSEEGNTEAFF. CDR3 nucleotides: TGTGCCAGCAGTGAAGAGGGGAACACTGAAGCTTTCTTT.

V gene TRBV7-9 combines with J gene TRBJ2-3, with D possibly being TRBD1 or TRBD2 (5 bases each). Germline lookup yields CDR1 SEHNR and CDR2 FQNEAQ (reference sequence). V lost 5 bases and J lost 5, with 11 bases in between. The CDR3 consists of 13 residues. The CDR3 bases are TGTGCCAGCAGCGGGACCACCAAAGATACGCAGTATTTT. As protein: CASSGTTKDTQYF.